This T cell receptor (beta chain) comes out of a study of shared clonotypes between healthy human individuals. Study-level information: Per donor, CD8 memory used one plate, CD8 naive used two, CD4 memory used three and CD4 naive used three.

Genomic DNA from each subset was divided evenly over several immunoSEQ plates. Assay: immunoSEQ multiplex PCR; the TCRdb copy retains only in-frame clones and omits some. The repertoire holds about a million clones, with around 74% as singletons. The clonotype was recovered from a man between 18 and 29 years old in good health. The sample comprised memory CD4+ T cells sorted from blood. Subset: CD45RA-negative fraction.

The CDR3 region is CASTSGTGNTEAFF. In nucleotides, the CDR3 is TGTGCCAGCACCTCCGGGACAGGGAACACTGAAGCTTTCTTT. The V gene is TRBV2, the J gene TRBJ1-1; the match to TRBD1 covers 8 bases. Germline V gives CDR1 SNHLY, CDR2 FYNNEI. The ends lost 7 bases at V and 1 base at J; junction bases unmatched: 5. CDR3 length: 14 amino acids.